One T cell receptor beta chain is described in this entry. Its antigen is as yet unknown. The sample originates from a study of PD-1 blockade in classical Hodgkin lymphoma. Broader study findings: CD4+ TCR diversity, unlike CD8+, rose significantly by C4D1. Individuals initiating nivolumab under 1 year after ASCT were excluded. A reduction in baseline TCR diversity was reportedly seen in newly diagnosed patients relative to healthy donors.

Trimming removed 4 bases at V and 3 bases at J, with 12 bases between. This CDR3 contains 14 residues. The germline gives CDR1 ENHRY, CDR2 SYGVKD. The protocol was immunoSEQ multiplex PCR, while the TCRdb copy is restricted to in-frame clones and leaves out a portion. The sample lists about 41,000 clones, roughly 70% occurring once. Each patient's relapse followed autologous stem cell transplantation, and brentuximab vedotin exposure varied. The origin of this receptor is a human donor with classical Hodgkin lymphoma. The chain employs TRBV10-3 and TRBJ1-2; tentative D call: TRBD1 (5 bases). Sequenced material: peripheral blood mononuclear cells (PBMCs), taken at baseline. CDR3 sequence reads: CAISANTGYYGYTF. The CDR3 region has the DNA TGTGCCATCAGTGCTAACACAGGATACTATGGCTACACCTTC.